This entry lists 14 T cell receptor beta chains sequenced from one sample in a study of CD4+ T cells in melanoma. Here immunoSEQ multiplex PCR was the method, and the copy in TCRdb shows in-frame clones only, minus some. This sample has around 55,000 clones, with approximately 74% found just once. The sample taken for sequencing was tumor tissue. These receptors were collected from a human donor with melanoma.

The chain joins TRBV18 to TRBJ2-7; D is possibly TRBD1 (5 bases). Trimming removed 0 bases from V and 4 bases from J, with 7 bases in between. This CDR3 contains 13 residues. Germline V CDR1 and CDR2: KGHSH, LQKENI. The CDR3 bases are TGTGCCAGCTCACCACCATCAGGGTACGAGCAGTACTTC. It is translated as CASSPPSGYEQYF.

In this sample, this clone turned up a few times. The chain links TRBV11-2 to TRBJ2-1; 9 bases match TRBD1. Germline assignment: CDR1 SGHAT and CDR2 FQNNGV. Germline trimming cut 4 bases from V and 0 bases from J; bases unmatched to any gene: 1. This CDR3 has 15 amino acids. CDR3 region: CASSSTGGSYNEQFF. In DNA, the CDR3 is TGTGCCAGCAGCTCGACAGGGGGCTCCTACAATGAGCAGTTCTTC.

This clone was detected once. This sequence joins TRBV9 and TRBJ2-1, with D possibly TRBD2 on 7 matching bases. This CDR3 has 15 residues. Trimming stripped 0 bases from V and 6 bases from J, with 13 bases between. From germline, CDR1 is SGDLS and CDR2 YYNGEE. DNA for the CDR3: TGTGCCAGCAGCGTAGCGGGGGGACAAGGCAATGAGCAGTTCTTC. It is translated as CASSVAGGQGNEQFF.

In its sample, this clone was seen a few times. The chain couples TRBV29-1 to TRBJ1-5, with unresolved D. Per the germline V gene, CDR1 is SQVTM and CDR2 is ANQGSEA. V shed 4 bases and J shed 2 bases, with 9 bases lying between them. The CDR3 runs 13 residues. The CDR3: CSVAFQGNQPQHF. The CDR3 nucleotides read TGCAGCGTTGCGTTCCAAGGCAATCAGCCCCAGCATTTT.

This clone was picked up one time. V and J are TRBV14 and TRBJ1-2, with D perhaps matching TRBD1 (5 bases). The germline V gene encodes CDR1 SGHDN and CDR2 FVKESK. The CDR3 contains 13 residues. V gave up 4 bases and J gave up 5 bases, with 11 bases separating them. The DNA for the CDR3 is TGTGCCAGCAGCCTAGGGAGGGGATATGGCTACACCTTC. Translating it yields CASSLGRGYGYTF.

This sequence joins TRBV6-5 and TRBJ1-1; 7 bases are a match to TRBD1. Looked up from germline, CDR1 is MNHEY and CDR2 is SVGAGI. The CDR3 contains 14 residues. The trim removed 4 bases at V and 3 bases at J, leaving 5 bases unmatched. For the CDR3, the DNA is TGTGCCAGCAGTTTCTCAGGGGGATACACTGAAGCTTTCTTT. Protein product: CASSFSGGYTEAFF.

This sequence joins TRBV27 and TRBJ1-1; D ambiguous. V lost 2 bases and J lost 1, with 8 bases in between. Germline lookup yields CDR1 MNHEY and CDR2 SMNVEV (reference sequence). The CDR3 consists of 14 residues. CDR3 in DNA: TGTGCCAGCAGTTTAGCGCGGCAGAACACTGAAGCTTTCTTT. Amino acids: CASSLARQNTEAFF.

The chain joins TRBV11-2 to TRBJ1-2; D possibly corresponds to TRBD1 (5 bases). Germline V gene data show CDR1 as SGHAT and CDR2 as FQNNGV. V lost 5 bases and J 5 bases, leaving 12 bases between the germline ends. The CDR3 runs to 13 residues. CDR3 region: CASSALEGYGYTF. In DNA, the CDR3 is TGTGCCAGCAGCGCACTCGAGGGGTATGGCTACACCTTC.

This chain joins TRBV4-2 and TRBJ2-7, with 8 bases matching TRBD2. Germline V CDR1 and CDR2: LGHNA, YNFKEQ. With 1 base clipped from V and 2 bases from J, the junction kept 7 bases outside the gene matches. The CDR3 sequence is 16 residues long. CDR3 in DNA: TGTGCCAGCAGCCAAGTTTCAGCGGGGGCCGCCTACGAGCAGTACTTC. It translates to CASSQVSAGAAYEQYF.

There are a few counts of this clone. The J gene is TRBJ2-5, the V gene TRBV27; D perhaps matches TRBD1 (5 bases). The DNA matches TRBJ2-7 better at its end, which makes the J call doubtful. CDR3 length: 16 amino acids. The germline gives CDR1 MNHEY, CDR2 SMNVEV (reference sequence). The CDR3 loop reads CASSLSADSLAYEQYF. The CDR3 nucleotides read TGTGCCAGCAGTCTAAGCGCAGACAGCTTAGCCTACGAGCAGTACTTC.

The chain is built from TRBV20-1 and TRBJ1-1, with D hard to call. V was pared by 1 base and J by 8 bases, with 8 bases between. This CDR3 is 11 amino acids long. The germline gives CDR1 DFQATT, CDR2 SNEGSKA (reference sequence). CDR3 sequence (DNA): TGCAGTGCTAGAGGCCAGGTAGAAGCTTTCTTT. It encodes CSARGQVEAFF.

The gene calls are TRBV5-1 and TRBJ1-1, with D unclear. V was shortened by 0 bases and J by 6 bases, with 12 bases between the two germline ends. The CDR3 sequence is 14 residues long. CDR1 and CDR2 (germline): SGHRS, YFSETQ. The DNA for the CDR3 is TGCGCCAGCAGCTTGGCTGGGAGGGCACCTGAAGCTTTCTTT. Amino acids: CASSLAGRAPEAFF.

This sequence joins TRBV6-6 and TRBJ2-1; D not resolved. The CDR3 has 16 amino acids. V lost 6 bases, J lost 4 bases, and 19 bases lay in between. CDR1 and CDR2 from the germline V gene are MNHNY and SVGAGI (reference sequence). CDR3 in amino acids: CASRTRLGTPYNEQFF. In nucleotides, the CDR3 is TGTGCCAGCAGAACGCGGCTGGGCACACCTTACAATGAGCAGTTCTTC.

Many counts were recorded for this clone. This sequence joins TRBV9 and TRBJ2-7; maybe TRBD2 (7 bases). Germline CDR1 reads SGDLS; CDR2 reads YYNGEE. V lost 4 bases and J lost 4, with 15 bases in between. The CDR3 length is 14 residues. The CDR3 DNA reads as TGTGCCAGCAGCTCAAATGCGGGGGCGTACGAGCAGTACTTC. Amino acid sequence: CASSSNAGAYEQYF. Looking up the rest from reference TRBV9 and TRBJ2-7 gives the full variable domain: DSGVTQTPKHLITATGQRVTLRCSPRSGDLSVYWYQQSLDQGLQFLIQYYNGEERAKGNILERFSAQQFPDLHSELNLSSLELGDSALYFCASSSNAGAYEQYFGPGTRLTVT.